This T cell receptor (beta chain) was identified during a study of CD8+ T cells in alopecia areata. Study-wide background: Female C3H/HeJ mice aged 7-10 weeks received skin from spontaneously alopecic C3H/HeJ graft donors aged roughly 6-12 months.

Per the germline V gene, CDR1 is NSQYPW and CDR2 is LRSPGD (reference sequence). V was pared by 0 bases and J by 1 base, with 4 bases of the junction left unmatched. The CDR3 has 16 residues. RNA, once extracted, was reverse transcribed into cDNA for use as the sequencing template. Clones were read by immunoSEQ multiplex PCR, and TCRdb kept only the in-frame ones, dropping some. The record shows roughly 260,000 clones for this sample, with no singletons present. Findings and caveats of the study: Normal skin's resident alphabeta T cells are also sequenced in scalp samples.

The authors sorted pooled cutaneous lymph node cells using CD4, CD8alpha, NKG2D, NKG2ACE and other markers. This clone occurred a few times. What it recognizes is unknown. The germline and genes are mouse ones. The read terminates 4 residues before the CDR3 end, so the remaining end is supplied by the germline J gene. This clonotype originated in a C3H/HeJ mouse with alopecia areata. The strain is characterized by the MHC haplotype H2-k. The chain has TRBV1 and TRBJ2-3; 7 bases match TRBD1. Material for sequencing was CD4+ T cells sorted from a lymph node. The CDR3 reads CTCSADRTGRAETLYF. CDR3 DNA (partial): TGCACCTGCAGTGCAGATCGGACAGGTCGTGCAGAA.